The clone carrying this T cell receptor beta chain came up once. At one of its ends the junction is not consistent with the germline gene, which may arise from a read error. This sample stems from a study of tumor-infiltrating lymphocytes in primary liver carcinoma. Between roughly 17 and 31 mg of unsorted bulk tissue served as the source from which RNA and DNA were co-extracted. This CDR3 is built from 13 residues. Germline V CDR1 and CDR2: SNHLY, FYNNEI. Total RNA amounting to around 530 ng was the source from which TCR beta cDNA was made with a constant-region primer. Investigators got TCR beta libraries out of three nested multiplex PCR rounds, done with slightly modified ARM-PCR. Researchers ran the first two PCR rounds for roughly 10 cycles each with TRBV1-TRBV30 forward primers and a C-beta reverse primer. TCRdb redid the calling of the multiplex PCR reads with MiXCR, one entry per CDR3 protein. The sample shows over 45,000 distinct CDR3 sequences, less than 75% of them seen only once.

This rearrangement joins TRBV2 to TRBJ1-6; no clear D. The sequence was collected from a man aged 40-50 years with primary liver carcinoma and hepatitis B virus infection. Source material: liver tumor tissue from sampling region 5. Subset specified: tumor region T5, tumor centre. In DNA, the CDR3 is TGTGCCCGCGAGGAAACCCCCAATTCACCCCTCCATTTT. This gives the protein CAREETPNSPLHF.